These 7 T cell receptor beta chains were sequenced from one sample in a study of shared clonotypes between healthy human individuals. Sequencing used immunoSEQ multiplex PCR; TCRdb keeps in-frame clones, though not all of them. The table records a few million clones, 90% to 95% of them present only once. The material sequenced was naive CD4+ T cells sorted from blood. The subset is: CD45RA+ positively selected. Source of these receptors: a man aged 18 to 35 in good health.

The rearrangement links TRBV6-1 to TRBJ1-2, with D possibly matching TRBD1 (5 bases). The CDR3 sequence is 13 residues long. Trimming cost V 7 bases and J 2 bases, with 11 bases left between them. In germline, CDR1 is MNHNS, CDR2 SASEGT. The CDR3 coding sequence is TGTGCCAGCATACCGGGACCGAACTATGGCTACACCTTC. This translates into CASIPGPNYGYTF.

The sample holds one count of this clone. In DNA, the CDR3 is TGTGCCACCGAAGGGCGCCTAGGCGGCGAGCAGTACTTC. Protein product: CATEGRLGGEQYF. V is TRBV6-5 and J is TRBJ2-7, with no clear D. The germline V and J ends were trimmed by 10 bases and 6 bases, with 19 bases remaining between them. The V gene's germline CDR1 is MNHEY and CDR2 SVGAGI. This CDR3 has 13 residues.

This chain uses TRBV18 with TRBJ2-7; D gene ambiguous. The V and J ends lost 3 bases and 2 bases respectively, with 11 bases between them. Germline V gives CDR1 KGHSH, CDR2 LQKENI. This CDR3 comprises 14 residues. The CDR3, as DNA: TGTGCCAGCTCACCCCTGGGTGTGGCCTACGAGCAGTACTTC. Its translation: CASSPLGVAYEQYF.

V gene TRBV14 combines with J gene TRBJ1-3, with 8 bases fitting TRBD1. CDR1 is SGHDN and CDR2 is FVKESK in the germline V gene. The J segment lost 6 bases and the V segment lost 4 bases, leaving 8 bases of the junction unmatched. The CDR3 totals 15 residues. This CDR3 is CASSRSGTGPNTIYF. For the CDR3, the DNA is TGTGCCAGCAGCCGATCCGGGACAGGCCCAAACACCATATATTTT.

DNA of the CDR3: TGTGCCAGCTCGACCGAAACCGGGACACCCTACGAGCAGTACTTC. Its translation: CASSTETGTPYEQYF. The rearrangement uses TRBV18 and TRBJ2-7; D may be TRBD1 (6 bases). This CDR3 has 15 residues. Germline CDR1 is KGHSH and CDR2 is LQKENI. V shed 6 bases and J shed 2 bases, with 17 bases lying between them.

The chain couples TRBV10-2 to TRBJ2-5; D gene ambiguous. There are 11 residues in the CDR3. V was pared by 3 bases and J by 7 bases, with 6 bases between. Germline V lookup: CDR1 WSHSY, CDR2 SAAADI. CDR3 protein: CASSDAWTQYF. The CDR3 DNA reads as TGCGCCAGCAGTGATGCTTGGACCCAGTACTTC.

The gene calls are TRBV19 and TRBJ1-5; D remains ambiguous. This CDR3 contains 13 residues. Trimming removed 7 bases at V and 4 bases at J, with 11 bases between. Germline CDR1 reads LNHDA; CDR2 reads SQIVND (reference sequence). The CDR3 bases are TGTGCCAGTAATTTTTACTCAAATCAGCCCCAGCATTTT. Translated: CASNFYSNQPQHF.